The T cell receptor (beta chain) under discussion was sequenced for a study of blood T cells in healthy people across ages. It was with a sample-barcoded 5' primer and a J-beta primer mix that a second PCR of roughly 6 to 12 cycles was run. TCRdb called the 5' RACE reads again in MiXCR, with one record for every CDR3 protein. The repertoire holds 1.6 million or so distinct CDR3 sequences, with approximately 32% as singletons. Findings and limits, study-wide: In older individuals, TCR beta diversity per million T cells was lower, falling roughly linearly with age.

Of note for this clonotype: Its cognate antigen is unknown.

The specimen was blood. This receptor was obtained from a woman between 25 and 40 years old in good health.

The DNA of the CDR3 is TGCAGTGCTAGAGAGGGGAGACGGGCGTCGGGGACCCAGTACTTC. Its translation is CSAREGRRASGTQYF. The chain has TRBV20-1 and TRBJ2-5; D possibly corresponds to TRBD2 (5 bases). V was clipped by 0 bases and J by 7 bases, with 18 bases between them. Germline V gives CDR1 DFQATT, CDR2 SNEGSKA (reference sequence). The CDR3 contains 15 residues.